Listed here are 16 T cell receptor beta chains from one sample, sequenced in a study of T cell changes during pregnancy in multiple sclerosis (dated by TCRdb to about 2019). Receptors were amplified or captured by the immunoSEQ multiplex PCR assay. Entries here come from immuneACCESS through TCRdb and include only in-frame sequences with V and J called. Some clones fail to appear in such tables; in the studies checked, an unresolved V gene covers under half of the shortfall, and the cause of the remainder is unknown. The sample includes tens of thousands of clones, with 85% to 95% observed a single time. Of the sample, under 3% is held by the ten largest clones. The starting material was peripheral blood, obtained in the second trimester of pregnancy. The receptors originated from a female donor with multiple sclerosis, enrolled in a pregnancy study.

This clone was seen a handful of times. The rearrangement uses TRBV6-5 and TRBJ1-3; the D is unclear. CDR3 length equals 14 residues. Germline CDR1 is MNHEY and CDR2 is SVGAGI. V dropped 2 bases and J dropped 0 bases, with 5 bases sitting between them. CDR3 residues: CASSYELSGNTIYF. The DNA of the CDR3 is TGTGCCAGCAGTTACGAACTCTCTGGAAACACCATATATTTT.

CDR3 amino acids: CASSPAVGQGPDTIYF. The CDR3 bases are TGTGCCAGCTCACCGGCTGTGGGACAGGGGCCTGACACCATATATTTT. This chain uses TRBV18 with TRBJ1-3; 10 bases fit TRBD1. Trimming removed 3 bases from V and 8 bases from J; junction bases left unmatched: 10. The CDR3 consists of 16 residues. Germline lookup yields CDR1 KGHSH and CDR2 LQKENI. Supplemented by reference TRBV18 and TRBJ1-3, the full variable domain reads NAGVMQNPRHLVRRRGQEARLRCSPMKGHSHVYWYRQLPEEGLKFMVYLQKENIIDESGMPKERFSAEFPKEGPSILRIQQVVRGDSAAYFCASSPAVGQGPDTIYFGEGSWLTVV.

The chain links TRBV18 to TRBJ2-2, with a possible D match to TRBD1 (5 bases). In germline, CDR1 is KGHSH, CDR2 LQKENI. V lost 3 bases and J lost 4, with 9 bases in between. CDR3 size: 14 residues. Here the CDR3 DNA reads TGTGCCAGCTCACCCTCCCAGGGCACCGGGGAGCTGTTTTTT. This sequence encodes CASSPSQGTGELFF.

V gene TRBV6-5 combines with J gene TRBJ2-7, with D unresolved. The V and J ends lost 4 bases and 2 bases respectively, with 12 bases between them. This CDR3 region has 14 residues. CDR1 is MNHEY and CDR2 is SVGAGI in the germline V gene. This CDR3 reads CASSSAVTAYEQYF. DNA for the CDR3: TGTGCCAGCAGTTCCGCGGTAACCGCCTACGAGCAGTACTTC.

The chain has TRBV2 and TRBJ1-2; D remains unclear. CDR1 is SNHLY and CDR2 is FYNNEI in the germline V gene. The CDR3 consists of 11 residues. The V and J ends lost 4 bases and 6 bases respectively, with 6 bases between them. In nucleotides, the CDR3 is TGTGCCAGCAGTGGTCGAGATGGCTACACCTTC. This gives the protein CASSGRDGYTF.

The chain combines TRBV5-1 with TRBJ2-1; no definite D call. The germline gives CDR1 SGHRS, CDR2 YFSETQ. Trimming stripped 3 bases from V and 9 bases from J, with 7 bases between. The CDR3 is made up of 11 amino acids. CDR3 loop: CASSSNREQFF. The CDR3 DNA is TGCGCCAGCAGCTCTAACCGTGAGCAGTTCTTC.

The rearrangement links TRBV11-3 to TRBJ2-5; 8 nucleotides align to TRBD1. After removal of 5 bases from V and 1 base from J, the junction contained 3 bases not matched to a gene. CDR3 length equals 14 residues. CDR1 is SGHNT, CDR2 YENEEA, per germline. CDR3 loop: CASSEGQGQETQYF. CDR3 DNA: TGTGCCAGCAGCGAAGGACAGGGCCAAGAGACCCAGTACTTC.

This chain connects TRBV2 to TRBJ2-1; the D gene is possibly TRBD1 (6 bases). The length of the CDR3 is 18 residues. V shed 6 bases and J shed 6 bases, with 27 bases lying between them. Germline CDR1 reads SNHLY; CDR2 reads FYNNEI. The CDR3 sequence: CASSGILTDRFRVNEQFF. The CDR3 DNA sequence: TGTGCCAGCAGCGGGATCCTTACTGACAGGTTTCGGGTCAATGAGCAGTTCTTC.

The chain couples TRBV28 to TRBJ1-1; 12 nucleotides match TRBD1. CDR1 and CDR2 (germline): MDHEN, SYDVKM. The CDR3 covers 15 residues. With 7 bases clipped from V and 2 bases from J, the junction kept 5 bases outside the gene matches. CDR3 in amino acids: CASIGTGGFNTEAFF. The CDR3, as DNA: TGTGCCAGCATAGGGACAGGGGGCTTTAACACTGAAGCTTTCTTT.

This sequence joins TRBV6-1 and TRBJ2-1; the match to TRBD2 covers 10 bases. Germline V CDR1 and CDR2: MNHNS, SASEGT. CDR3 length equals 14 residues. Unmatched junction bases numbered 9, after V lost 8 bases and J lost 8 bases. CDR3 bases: TGTGCCAGCCGATTACTAGCGGGATTCGATGAGCAGTTCTTC. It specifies CASRLLAGFDEQFF.

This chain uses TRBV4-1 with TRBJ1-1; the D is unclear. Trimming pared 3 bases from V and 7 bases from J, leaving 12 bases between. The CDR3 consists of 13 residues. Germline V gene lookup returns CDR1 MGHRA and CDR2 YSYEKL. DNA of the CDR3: TGCGCCAGCAGCCACCCCGGGTCGGATGAAGCTTTCTTT. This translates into CASSHPGSDEAFF.

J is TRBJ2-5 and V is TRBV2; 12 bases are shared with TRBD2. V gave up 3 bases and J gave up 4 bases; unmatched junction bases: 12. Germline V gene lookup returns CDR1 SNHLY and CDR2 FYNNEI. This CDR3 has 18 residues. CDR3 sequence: CASSERLAGELFGETQYF. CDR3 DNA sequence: TGTGCCAGCAGTGAGAGACTAGCGGGGGAACTTTTTGGAGAGACCCAGTACTTC.

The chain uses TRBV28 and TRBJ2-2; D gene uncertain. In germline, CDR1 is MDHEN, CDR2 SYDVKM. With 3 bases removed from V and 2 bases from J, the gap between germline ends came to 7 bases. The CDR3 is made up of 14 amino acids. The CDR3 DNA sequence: TGTGCCAGCAGTTTCTCCGTCAACACCGGGGAGCTGTTTTTT. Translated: CASSFSVNTGELFF.

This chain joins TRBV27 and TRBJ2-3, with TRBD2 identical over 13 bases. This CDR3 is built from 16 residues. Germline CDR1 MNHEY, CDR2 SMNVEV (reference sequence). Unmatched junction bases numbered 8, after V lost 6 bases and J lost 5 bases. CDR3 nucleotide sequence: TGTGCCAGCAGGGACCTACTAGCGGGGGGGGGAGATACGCAGTATTTT. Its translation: CASRDLLAGGGDTQYF.

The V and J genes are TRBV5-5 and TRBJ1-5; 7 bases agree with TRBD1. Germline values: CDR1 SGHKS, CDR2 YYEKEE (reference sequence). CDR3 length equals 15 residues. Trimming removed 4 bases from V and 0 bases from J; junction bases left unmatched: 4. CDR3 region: CASSRTGDSNQPQHF. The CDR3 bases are TGTGCCAGCAGCCGAACAGGGGATAGCAATCAGCCCCAGCATTTT.

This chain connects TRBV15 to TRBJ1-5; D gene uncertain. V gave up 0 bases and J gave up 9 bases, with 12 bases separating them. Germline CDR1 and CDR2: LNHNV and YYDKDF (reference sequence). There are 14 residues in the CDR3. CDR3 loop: CATSRDQASWPQHF. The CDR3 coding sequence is TGTGCCACCAGCAGAGACCAGGCTTCTTGGCCCCAGCATTTT.